This T cell receptor (beta chain) was identified in a study of blood T cell repertoires in COVID-19. Study overall: COVID-19 samples collected from the United States, Italy and Spain covered acute and convalescent phases. T cells, B-cell-depleted T cells, or PBMCs provided the cDNA or gDNA that served as material.

Across about two dozen US areas, participants ranged in age from about 18 to 90 years. Membership in each cohort depended on participant-reported clinical history. Produced via immunoSEQ multiplex PCR; TCRdb's table is partial and in-frame only. This table has approximately 220,000 clones, about 83% appearing once. The germline V gene has CDR1 SNHLY and CDR2 FYNNEI. This CDR3 has 15 residues. Comment on this clone: The germline gene is not matched at one end of the junction; a read error may be the cause.

This receptor was taken from a woman aged 50 to 60 who had been exposed to COVID-19. This chain connects TRBV2 to TRBJ1-1; 10 positions agree with TRBD1. Sequencing was done on a sample of PBMCs or T cells enriched from blood (not recorded which). The CDR3 spells CASSTLDRGLPNGYF. CDR3 in DNA: TGTGCCAGCAGTACCCTAGACAGGGGGCTTCCGAACGGGTACTTT.